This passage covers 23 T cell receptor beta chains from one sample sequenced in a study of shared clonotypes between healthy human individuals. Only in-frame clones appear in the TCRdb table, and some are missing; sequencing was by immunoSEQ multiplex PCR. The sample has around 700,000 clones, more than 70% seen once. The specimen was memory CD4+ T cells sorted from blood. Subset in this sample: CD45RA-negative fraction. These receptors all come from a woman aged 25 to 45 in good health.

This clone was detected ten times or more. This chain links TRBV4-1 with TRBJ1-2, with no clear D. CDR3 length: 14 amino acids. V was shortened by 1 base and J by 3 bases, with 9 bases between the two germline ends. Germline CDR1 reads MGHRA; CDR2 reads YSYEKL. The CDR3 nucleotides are TGCGCCAGCAGCCAAGCCCGAGGAGACTATGGCTACACCTTC. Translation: CASSQARGDYGYTF.

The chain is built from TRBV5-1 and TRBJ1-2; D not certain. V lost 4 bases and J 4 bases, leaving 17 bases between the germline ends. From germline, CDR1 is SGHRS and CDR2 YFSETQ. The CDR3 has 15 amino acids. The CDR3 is CASSPGWGVLYGYTF. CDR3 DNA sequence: TGCGCCAGCAGCCCGGGTTGGGGAGTCCTCTATGGCTACACCTTC.

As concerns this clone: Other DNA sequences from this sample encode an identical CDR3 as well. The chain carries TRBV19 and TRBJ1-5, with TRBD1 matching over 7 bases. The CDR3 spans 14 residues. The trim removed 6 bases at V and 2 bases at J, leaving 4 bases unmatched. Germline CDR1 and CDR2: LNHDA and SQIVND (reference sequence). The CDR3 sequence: CASRRQGGNQPQHF. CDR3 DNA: TGTGCCAGTAGAAGACAGGGTGGCAATCAGCCCCAGCATTTT.

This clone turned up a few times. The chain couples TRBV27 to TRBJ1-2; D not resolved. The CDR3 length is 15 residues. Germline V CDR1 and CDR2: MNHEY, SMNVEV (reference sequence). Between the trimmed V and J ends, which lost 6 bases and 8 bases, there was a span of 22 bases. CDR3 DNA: TGTGCCAGCAGCCCCCCCTTAGCGGAGGTGAGGGGCTACACCTTC. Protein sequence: CASSPPLAEVRGYTF.

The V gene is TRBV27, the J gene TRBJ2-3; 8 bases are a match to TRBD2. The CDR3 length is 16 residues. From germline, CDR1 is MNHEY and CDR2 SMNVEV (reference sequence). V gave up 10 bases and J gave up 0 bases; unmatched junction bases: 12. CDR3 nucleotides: TGTGCCACCAGCCCCGGACTAGCATACAGCACAGATACGCAGTATTTT. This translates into CATSPGLAYSTDTQYF.

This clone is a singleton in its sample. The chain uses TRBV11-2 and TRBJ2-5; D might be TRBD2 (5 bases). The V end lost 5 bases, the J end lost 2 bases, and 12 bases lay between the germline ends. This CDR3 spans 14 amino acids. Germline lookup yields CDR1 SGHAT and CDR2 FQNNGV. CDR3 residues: CASSPSPGQETQYF. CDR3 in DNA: TGTGCCAGCAGCCCATCCCCGGGGCAAGAGACCCAGTACTTC.

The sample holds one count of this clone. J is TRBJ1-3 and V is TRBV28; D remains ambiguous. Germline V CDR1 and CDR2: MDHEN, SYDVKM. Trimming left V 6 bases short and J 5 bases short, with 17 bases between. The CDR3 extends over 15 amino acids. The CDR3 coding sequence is TGTGCCAGCAGATCGCCCTCGACTGCCCGAAACACCATATATTTT. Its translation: CASRSPSTARNTIYF.

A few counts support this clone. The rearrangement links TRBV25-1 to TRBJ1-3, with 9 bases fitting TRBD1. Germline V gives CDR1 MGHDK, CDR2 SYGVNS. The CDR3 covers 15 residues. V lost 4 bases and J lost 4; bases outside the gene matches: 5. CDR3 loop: CASSAQGTGGNTIYF. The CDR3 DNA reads TGTGCCAGCAGTGCACAAGGGACAGGGGGAAACACCATATATTTT.

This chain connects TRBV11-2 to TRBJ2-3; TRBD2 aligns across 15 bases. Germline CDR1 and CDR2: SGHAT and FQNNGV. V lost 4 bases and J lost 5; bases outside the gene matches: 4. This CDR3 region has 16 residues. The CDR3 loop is CASSWGLAGGEDTQYF. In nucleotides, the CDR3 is TGTGCCAGCAGCTGGGGACTAGCGGGAGGTGAAGATACGCAGTATTTT.

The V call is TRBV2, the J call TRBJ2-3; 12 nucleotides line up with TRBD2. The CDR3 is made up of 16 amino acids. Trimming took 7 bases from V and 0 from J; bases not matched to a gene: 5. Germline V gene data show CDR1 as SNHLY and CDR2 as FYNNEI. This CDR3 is CASNRGLAGSTDTQYF. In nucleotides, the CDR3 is TGTGCCAGCAATCGGGGACTAGCGGGTAGCACAGATACGCAGTATTTT.

This CDR3 reads CASSVGTGVRFATNEKLFF. The CDR3 coding sequence is TGTGCCAGCAGCGTAGGGACAGGGGTCCGATTCGCAACTAATGAAAAACTGTTTTTT. The chain is built from TRBV9 and TRBJ1-4, with 9 bases aligning to TRBD1. V lost 0 bases to trimming and J lost 0 bases; unmatched junction nucleotides: 9. CDR1 and CDR2 from the germline V gene are SGDLS and YYNGEE. CDR3 length equals 19 residues. Drawing the rest from reference TRBV9 and TRBJ1-4, the complete variable domain is DSGVTQTPKHLITATGQRVTLRCSPRSGDLSVYWYQQSLDQGLQFLIQYYNGEERAKGNILERFSAQQFPDLHSELNLSSLELGDSALYFCASSVGTGVRFATNEKLFFGSGTQLSVL.

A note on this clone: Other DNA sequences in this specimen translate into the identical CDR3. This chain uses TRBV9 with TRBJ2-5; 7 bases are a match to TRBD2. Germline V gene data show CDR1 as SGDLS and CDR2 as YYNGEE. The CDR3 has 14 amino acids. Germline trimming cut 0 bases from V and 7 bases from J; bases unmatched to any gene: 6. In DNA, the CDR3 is TGTGCCAGCAGCGTAGGGGGAGGGACGGGGACCCAGTACTTC. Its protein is CASSVGGGTGTQYF.

CDR3 sequence reads: CASSPGGRAHQETQYF. The CDR3 DNA reads TGTGCCAGCAGCCCTGGCGGGAGGGCCCACCAAGAGACCCAGTACTTC. The rearrangement uses TRBV5-4 and TRBJ2-5; 9 nucleotides line up with TRBD2. The germline V gene has CDR1 SGHNT and CDR2 YYREEE (reference sequence). V lost 4 bases and J lost 0; bases outside the gene matches: 7. The CDR3 runs to 16 residues.

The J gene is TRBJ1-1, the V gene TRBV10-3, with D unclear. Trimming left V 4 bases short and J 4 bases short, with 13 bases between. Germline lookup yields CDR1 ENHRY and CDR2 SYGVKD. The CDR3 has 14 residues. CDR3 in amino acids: CAISGLGGSTEAFF. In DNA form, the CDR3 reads TGTGCCATCAGTGGATTGGGTGGTAGCACTGAAGCTTTCTTT.

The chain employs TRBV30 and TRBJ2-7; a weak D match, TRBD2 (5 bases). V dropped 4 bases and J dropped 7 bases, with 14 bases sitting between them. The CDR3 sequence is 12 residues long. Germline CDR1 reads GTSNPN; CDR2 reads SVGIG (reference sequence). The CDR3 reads CAWNLGPGEQYF. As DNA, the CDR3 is TGTGCCTGGAACCTAGGGCCGGGAGAGCAGTACTTC.

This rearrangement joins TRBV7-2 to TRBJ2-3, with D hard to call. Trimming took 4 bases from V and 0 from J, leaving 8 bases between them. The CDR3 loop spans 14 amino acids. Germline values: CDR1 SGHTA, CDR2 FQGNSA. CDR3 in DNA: TGTGCCAGCAGCTGGGCCGGGAGCACAGATACGCAGTATTTT. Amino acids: CASSWAGSTDTQYF. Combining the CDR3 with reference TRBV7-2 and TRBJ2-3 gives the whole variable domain GAGVSQSPSNKVTEKGKDVELRCDPISGHTALYWYRQSLGQGLEFLIYFQGNSAPDKSGLPSDRFSAERTGGSVSTLTIQRTQQEDSAVYLCASSWAGSTDTQYFGPGTRLTVL.

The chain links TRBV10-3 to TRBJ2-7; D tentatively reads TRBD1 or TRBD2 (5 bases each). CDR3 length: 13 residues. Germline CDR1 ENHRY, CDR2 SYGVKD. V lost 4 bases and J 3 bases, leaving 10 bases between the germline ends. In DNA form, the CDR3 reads TGTGCCATCAGTGCTGGGGGAGACTACGAGCAGTACTTC. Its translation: CAISAGGDYEQYF.

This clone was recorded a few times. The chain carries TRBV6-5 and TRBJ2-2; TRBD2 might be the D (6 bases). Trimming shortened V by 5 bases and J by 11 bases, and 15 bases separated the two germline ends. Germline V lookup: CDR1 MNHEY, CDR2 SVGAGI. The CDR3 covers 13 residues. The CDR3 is CASSEIRGGELFF. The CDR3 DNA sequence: TGTGCCAGCAGTGAAATTAGGGGAGGAGAGCTGTTTTTT.

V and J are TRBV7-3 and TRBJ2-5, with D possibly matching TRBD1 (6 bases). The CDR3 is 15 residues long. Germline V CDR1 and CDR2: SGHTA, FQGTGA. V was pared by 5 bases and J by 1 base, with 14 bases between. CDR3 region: CASSLKQGSQETQYF. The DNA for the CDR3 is TGTGCCAGCAGCCTTAAACAGGGAAGCCAAGAGACCCAGTACTTC. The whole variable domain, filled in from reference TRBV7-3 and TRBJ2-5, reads GAGVSQTPSNKVTEKGKYVELRCDPISGHTALYWYRQSLGQGPEFLIYFQGTGAADDSGLPNDRFFAVRPEGSVSTLKIQRTERGDSAVYLCASSLKQGSQETQYFGPGTRLLVL.

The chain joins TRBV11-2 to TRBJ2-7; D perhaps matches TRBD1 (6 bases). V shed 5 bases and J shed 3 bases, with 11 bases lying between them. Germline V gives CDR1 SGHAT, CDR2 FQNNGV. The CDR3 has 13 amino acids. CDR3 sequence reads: CASSQGTNYEQYF. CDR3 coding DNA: TGTGCCAGCAGCCAGGGGACGAACTACGAGCAGTACTTC.

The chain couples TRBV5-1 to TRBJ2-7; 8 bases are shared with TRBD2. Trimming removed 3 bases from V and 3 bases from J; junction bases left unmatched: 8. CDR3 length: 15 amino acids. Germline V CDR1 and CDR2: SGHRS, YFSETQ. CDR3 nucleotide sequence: TGCGCCAGCAGCTATAATAGCGGGGCTAGCTACGAGCAGTACTTC. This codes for CASSYNSGASYEQYF. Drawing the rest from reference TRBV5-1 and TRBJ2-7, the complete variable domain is KAGVTQTPRYLIKTRGQQVTLSCSPISGHRSVSWYQQTPGQGLQFLFEYFSETQRNKGNFPGRFSGRQFSNSRSEMNVSTLELGDSALYLCASSYNSGASYEQYFGPGTRLTVT.

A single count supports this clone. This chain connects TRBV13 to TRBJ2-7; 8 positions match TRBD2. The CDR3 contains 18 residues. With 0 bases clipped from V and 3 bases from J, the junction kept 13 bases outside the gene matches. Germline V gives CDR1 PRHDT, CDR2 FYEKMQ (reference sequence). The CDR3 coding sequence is TGTGCCAGCAGCTTAGGCCGGTCGAGCGGGAGAACCGGCTACGAGCAGTACTTC. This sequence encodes CASSLGRSSGRTGYEQYF.

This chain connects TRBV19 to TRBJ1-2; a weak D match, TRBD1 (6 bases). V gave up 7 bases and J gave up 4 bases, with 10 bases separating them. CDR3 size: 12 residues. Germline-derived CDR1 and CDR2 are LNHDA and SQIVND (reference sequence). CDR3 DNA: TGTGCCAGTACCTTGACAGGCTATGGCTACACCTTC. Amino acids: CASTLTGYGYTF.